This TCR beta chain was identified in a study of blood T cell repertoires in COVID-19. Germline CDR1 and CDR2: SNHLY and FYNNEI. Between the trimmed V and J ends, which lost 8 bases and 3 bases, there was a span of 17 bases. The CDR3 runs 14 residues. Study processing details: Amplifying reference gene primers gave estimates of nucleated cell counts. Assay: immunoSEQ multiplex PCR; the TCRdb copy retains only in-frame clones and omits some. V and J calls and clone size follow that table, whereas D and trimming were derived from the DNA. The sample has about 240,000 clones, roughly 90% seen once. Individuals drawn from 20 to 25 US areas were about 18 to 90 years old.

Material for sequencing was PBMCs or T cells enriched from blood (not recorded which). This chain joins TRBV2 and TRBJ2-7, with D perhaps TRBD2 (6 bases). The receptor comes from a man aged 35 to 55 who had recovered from COVID-19. CDR3 amino acids: CASAAGSGFYEQYF. In DNA form, the CDR3 reads TGTGCCAGCGCTGCGGGGTCTGGGTTCTACGAGCAGTACTTC.